This T cell receptor beta chain was sequenced for a study of siplizumab effects on memory and regulatory T cells. The CDR3 runs 16 residues. The germline V gene has CDR1 SGHAT and CDR2 FQDESV (reference sequence). J gave up 0 bases and V 5 bases, and 4 bases lay outside the gene matches. TCR templates numbering 80,000 to 100,000 were assayed per sample. TCRdb's copy holds only in-frame clones and misses some; the assay was immunoSEQ multiplex PCR. The sample includes roughly 26,000 clones, 84% of them seen just once. Of note for this clone: Its antigen is not identified.

Notes on the study in general: Roughly 75-96% of proliferating clones (CD4+ or CD8+) could not be assigned a naive or memory phenotype. Naive T cells appeared more diverse than memory cells and seemed to be major alloresponse contributors. No functional test confirmed suppression by proliferating siplizumab-culture Tregs.

V and J are TRBV11-1 and TRBJ2-1; the match to TRBD2 covers 10 bases. Sequenced sample: memory CD4+ T cells sorted from blood. This clonotype originated in a human donor in good health. The CDR3 nucleotides read TGTGCCAGCAGCCGTAGCGGGAGGACCTCCTACAATGAGCAGTTCTTC. As protein: CASSRSGRTSYNEQFF.